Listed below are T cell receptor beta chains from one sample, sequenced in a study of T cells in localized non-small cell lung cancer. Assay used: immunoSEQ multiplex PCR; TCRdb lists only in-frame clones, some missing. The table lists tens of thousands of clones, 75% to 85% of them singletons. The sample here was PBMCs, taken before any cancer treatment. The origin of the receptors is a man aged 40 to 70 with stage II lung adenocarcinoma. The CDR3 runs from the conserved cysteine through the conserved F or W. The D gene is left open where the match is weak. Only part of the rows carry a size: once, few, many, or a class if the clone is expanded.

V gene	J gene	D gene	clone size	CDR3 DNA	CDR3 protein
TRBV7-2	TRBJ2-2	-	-	TGTGCCAGCAGCTTAGGATGGGCCTCGAGGACCGGGGAGCTGTTTTTT	CASSLGWASRTGELFF
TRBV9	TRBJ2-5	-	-	TGTGCCAGCGGAACGGACACGGGGCAAGAGACCCAGTACTTC	CASGTDTGQETQYF
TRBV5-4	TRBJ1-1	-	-	TGTGCCAGCAGCATACAGGGTATGAGGACTGAAGCTTTCTTT	CASSIQGMRTEAFF
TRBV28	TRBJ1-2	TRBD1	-	TGTGCCAGCAGTATCTTCCGGGACAGGGCACGATATGGCTACACCTTC	CASSIFRDRARYGYTF
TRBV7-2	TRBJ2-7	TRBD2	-	TGTGCCAGCAGCCAGCTAGCGGGAGGCTACGAGCAGTACTTC	CASSQLAGGYEQYF
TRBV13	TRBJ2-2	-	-	TGTGCCAGCAGCTTGATGACGGCCGGGGAGCTGTTTTTT	CASSLMTAGELFF
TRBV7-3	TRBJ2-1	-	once	TGCGCCAGCAGCTTAGGAGGGATGGCGAATGAGCAGTTCTTC	CASSLGGMANEQFF
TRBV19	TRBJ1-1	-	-	TGTGCCAGTAGGGGGGCAGGGCAAAGGAACACTGAAGCTTTCTTT	CASRGAGQRNTEAFF
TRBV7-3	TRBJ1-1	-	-	TGTGCCAGCAGCTCCTCAGGGGACACTGAAGCTTTCTTT	CASSSSGDTEAFF
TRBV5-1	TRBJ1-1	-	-	TGCGCCAGCAGCTTCAGGGGAGGTGACACTGAAGCTTTCTTT	CASSFRGGDTEAFF
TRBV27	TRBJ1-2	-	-	TGTGCCAGCAGTTTATCGGGCCAGAACTATGGCTACACCTTC	CASSLSGQNYGYTF
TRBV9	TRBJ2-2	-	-	TGTGCCAGCAGCGAAGTCCAGAACACCGGGGAGCTGTTTTTT	CASSEVQNTGELFF
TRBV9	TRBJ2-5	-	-	TGTGCCAGCAGCGTAGAAGGGGTTATCGAAGAGACCCAGTACTTC	CASSVEGVIEETQYF
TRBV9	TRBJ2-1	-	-	TGTGCCAGCAGCCCTAGTGGGAGGAATGAGCAGTTCTTC	CASSPSGRNEQFF
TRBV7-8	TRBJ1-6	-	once	TGTGCCAGCAGCTTGGGGGGGGACTCACCCCTCCACTTT	CASSLGGDSPLHF
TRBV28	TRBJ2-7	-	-	TGTGCCAGCAGTAACCCGACCGTGCACGAGCAGTACTTC	CASSNPTVHEQYF
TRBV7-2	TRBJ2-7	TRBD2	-	TGTGCCAGCAGCTTCGCTAGCGGTTCCTACGAGCAGTACTTC	CASSFASGSYEQYF
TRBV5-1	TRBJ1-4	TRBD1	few	TGCGCCAGCAGCTTACAGGGGGCGCGGGAAAAACTGTTTTTT	CASSLQGAREKLFF
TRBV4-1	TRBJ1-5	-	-	TGCGCCAGCAGCCAAGAAGTGGCCAATCAGCCCCAGCATTTT	CASSQEVANQPQHF
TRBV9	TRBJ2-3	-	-	TGTGCCAGCAGCGTAGCGGGTAGCACAGATACGCAGTATTTT	CASSVAGSTDTQYF
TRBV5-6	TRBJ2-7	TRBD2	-	TGTGCCAGCAGCTTGGCGGGGGGGTCGGAGCAGTACTTC	CASSLAGGSEQYF
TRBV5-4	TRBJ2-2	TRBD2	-	TGTGCCAGCAGCTTAATATTAGCGGGAGTATCGGGGGAGCTGTTTTTT	CASSLILAGVSGELFF
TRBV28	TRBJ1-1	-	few	TGTGCCAGCAGCTCTACAATCACTGAAGCTTTCTTT	CASSSTITEAFF
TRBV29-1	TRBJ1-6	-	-	TGCAGCGTTATGGACAGTTATAATTCACCCCTCCACTTT	CSVMDSYNSPLHF
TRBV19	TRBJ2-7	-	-	TGTGCCAGTAGTACCCCTCGGACGGGCCTCGGGGACGAGCAGTACTTC	CASSTPRTGLGDEQYF
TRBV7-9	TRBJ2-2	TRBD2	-	TGTGCCAGCAGCTATAGCGGGATGAAGACCGGGGAGCTGTTTTTT	CASSYSGMKTGELFF